This passage covers 19 T cell receptor beta chains from one sample sequenced in a study of T cells in women clearing cervical HPV infection. Using immunoSEQ multiplex PCR, the repertoire was profiled, and TCRdb retains in-frame clones only, with some absent. The specimen's table records around 29,000 clones. The sample taken for sequencing was blood buffy coat. The receptor set was obtained from a woman aged 18-70 years with a cervical HPV16 infection that either progressed to CIN3+ or cleared (not recorded which).

A remark on this clone: Read coverage stops 3 residues before the CDR3 terminus; the germline J gene supplies the remainder. The chain has TRBV19 and TRBJ1-5; 11 bases line up with TRBD1. Germline CDR1 is LNHDA and CDR2 is SQIVND (reference sequence). V lost 9 bases and J lost 7; bases outside the gene matches: 8. This CDR3 has 14 residues. CDR3 region: CARGQGARWQPQHF. The sequenced CDR3 bases are TGTGCCAGAGGACAGGGGGCTCGGTGGCAGCCC.

About this clone: The CDR3 extends 3 residues past the end of the read, so its final part is completed from the germline J gene. The chain joins TRBV6-4 to TRBJ2-1, with TRBD1 matching 7 bases. The CDR3 contains 14 residues. V lost 2 bases to trimming and J lost 9 bases; unmatched junction nucleotides: 7. CDR1 and CDR2 (germline): MRHNA, SNTAGT. CDR3 DNA (partial): TGTGCCAGCAGTGACGGGGACAGTCCTAGTGAG. Translating it yields CASSDGDSPSE. The CDR3 in full is CASSDGDSPSEQFF.

A note on this clone: The read terminates 3 residues before the CDR3 end, so the remaining end is supplied by the germline J gene. The chain is built from TRBV20-1 and TRBJ1-4, with D possibly matching TRBD1 (6 bases). Trimming cost V 2 bases and J 5 bases, with 12 bases left between them. This CDR3 contains 14 residues. Germline CDR1 is DFQATT and CDR2 is SNEGSKA (reference sequence). CDR3 in amino acids: CSARQGIRNEKLFF. The DNA read from the CDR3 is TGCAGTGCTAGACAGGGGATCCGAAATGAAAAA.

Comment on this clone: The read stops 3 residues short of the end of the CDR3; the missing end is completed from the germline J gene. This sequence joins TRBV20-1 and TRBJ2-5, with D maybe TRBD2 (6 bases). The CDR3 has 13 amino acids. V was shortened by 5 bases and J by 5 bases, with 15 bases between the two germline ends. The germline V gene has CDR1 DFQATT and CDR2 SNEGSKA (reference sequence). The covered CDR3 bases are TGCAGTGCTTCTGGCGGGATTTGGGAGACC. Its translation: CSASGGIWET. The CDR3, in full, reads CSASGGIWETQYF.

Regarding this clone: Read data end 3 residues before the CDR3 end; the end is taken from the germline J gene. The rearrangement uses TRBV14 and TRBJ2-7; 8 bases align to TRBD2. Germline V gene sequence: CDR1 SGHDN, CDR2 FVKESK. CDR3 length equals 16 residues. V trimming: 4 bases; J trimming: 4 bases; junction bases outside the gene matches: 12. CDR3 in amino acids: CASSRTSPKGSYEQYF. CDR3 bases read: TGTGCCAGCAGCCGGACTAGCCCCAAAGGGTCTTACGAG.

A word on this clone: The read ends 3 residues before the CDR3 terminus; that terminus is restored from the germline J gene. The chain joins TRBV20-1 to TRBJ2-3, with a possible D match to TRBD1 (6 bases). The CDR3 runs to 12 residues. The V gene's germline CDR1 is DFQATT and CDR2 SNEGSKA (reference sequence). CDR3 in amino acids: CSAAYKGETQYF. Incomplete CDR3 DNA: TGCAGTGCTGCCTACAAGGGGGAGACG.

Turning to this clone: Read data end 3 residues before the CDR3 end; the end is taken from the germline J gene. The same CDR3 arises from other DNA sequences in this sample as well. The chain couples TRBV20-1 to TRBJ2-3; D might be TRBD2 (6 bases). The CDR3 runs 14 residues. Germline V gives CDR1 DFQATT, CDR2 SNEGSKA (reference sequence). Trimming shortened V by 0 bases and J by 4 bases, and 11 bases separated the two germline ends. The CDR3 loop is CSAREQTSSDTQYF. Incomplete CDR3 DNA: TGCAGTGCTAGAGAACAGACTAGTTCAGATACG.

The CDR3 bases that were read are TGTGCCAGCAGCCCGACGACGGCGGGAAATGAAAAA. Amino acids: CASSPTTAGNEK. The full CDR3 protein is CASSPTTAGNEKLFF. The chain employs TRBV7-9 and TRBJ1-4; D unclear. The read ends 3 residues before the CDR3 terminus; that terminus is restored from the germline J gene. The length of the CDR3 is 15 residues. Germline assignment: CDR1 SEHNR and CDR2 FQNEAQ (reference sequence). Deletions cut 5 bases from V and 5 bases from J, with 15 bases between.

Concerning this clone: Sequence at one end of the junction differs from germline and may be a read error. The read ends 3 residues before the CDR3 terminus; that terminus is restored from the germline J gene. The genes are TRBV12-5 and TRBJ2-6, with D unresolved. This CDR3 has 13 residues. Germline lookup yields CDR1 LGHNT and CDR2 FRNRAP. The sequenced CDR3 bases are TGTTCTAGTGGTTTCTCCGGGGCCAACGTC. This codes for CSSGFSGANV. The entire CDR3 sequence reads CSSGFSGANVLTF. The complete variable domain, with remaining parts taken from reference TRBV12-5 and TRBJ2-6, reads DARVTQTPRHKVTEMGQEVTMRCQPILGHNTVFWYRQTMMQGLELLAYFRNRAPLDDSGMPKDRFSAEMPDATLATLKIQPSEPRDSAVYFCSSGFSGANVLTFGAGSRLTVL.

In regard to this clone: Read data end 3 residues before the CDR3 end; the end is taken from the germline J gene. V is TRBV29-1 and J is TRBJ1-1; TRBD1 matches 9 bases. CDR1 is SQVTM, CDR2 ANQGSEA, per germline. The CDR3 is 13 amino acids. The CDR3 spells CSVWDRELTEAFF. Partial CDR3 DNA: TGCAGCGTATGGGACAGGGAATTAACGGAA. Using reference TRBV29-1 and TRBJ1-1 for the parts outside the CDR3, the full variable domain is SAVISQKPSRDICQRGTSLTIQCQVDSQVTMMFWYRQQPGQSLTLIATANQGSEATYESGFVIDKFPISRPNLTFSTLTVSNMSPEDSSIYLCSVWDRELTEAFFGQGTRLTVV.

Points on this clone: The read halts 3 residues ahead of the CDR3 end, with the missing end drawn from the germline J gene. The J gene is TRBJ2-7, the V gene TRBV20-1; 9 bases align to TRBD1. J was trimmed by 5 bases and V by 5 bases; bases with no gene match: 7. This CDR3 spans 13 amino acids. Looked up from germline, CDR1 is DFQATT and CDR2 is SNEGSKA (reference sequence). The CDR3 reads CSADRDRDDEQYF. CDR3 DNA, as far as it was read: TGCAGTGCTGACAGGGACAGGGACGACGAG.

Note on this clone: The read finishes 3 residues shy of the CDR3 end, and the germline J gene is used to complete it. The chain links TRBV20-1 to TRBJ1-5, with no clear D. Germline V CDR1 and CDR2: DFQATT, SNEGSKA (reference sequence). This CDR3 region has 13 residues. Trimming shortened V by 5 bases and J by 0 bases, and 8 bases separated the two germline ends. The CDR3 is CSAAQVSNQPQHF. The sequenced part of the CDR3 DNA is TGCAGTGCTGCCCAGGTTAGCAATCAGCCC.

CDR3 DNA, as far as it was read: TGTGCCTGGAGTGTGGGGGACAGGGCCCTATACGAG. Amino acid sequence: CAWSVGDRALYE. The full CDR3 reads CAWSVGDRALYEQYF. The chain has TRBV30 and TRBJ2-7; 9 bases align to TRBD1. The read gets to within 3 residues of the CDR3 end, and the germline J gene fills in the rest. CDR1 and CDR2 from the germline V gene are GTSNPN and SVGIG (reference sequence). CDR3 length: 15 amino acids. V was pared by 0 bases and J by 4 bases, with 7 bases of the junction left unmatched.

In regard to this clone: The read is 3 residues too short to cover the CDR3 end, so that end is filled in from the germline J gene. The chain is built from TRBV7-2 and TRBJ1-5; TRBD1 might be the D (6 bases). The germline CDR1 and CDR2 sequences are SGHTA and FQGNSA. The CDR3 extends over 15 amino acids. Trimming stripped 1 base from V and 6 bases from J, with 13 bases between. The CDR3 is CASSLVFAGAQPQHF. The CDR3 bases that were read are TGTGCCAGCAGCTTAGTTTTCGCAGGGGCTCAGCCC.

Regarding this clone: The read halts 3 residues ahead of the CDR3 end, with the missing end drawn from the germline J gene. The chain is built from TRBV7-9 and TRBJ1-2, with D uncertain. The germline V gene encodes CDR1 SEHNR and CDR2 FQNEAQ (reference sequence). The length of the CDR3 is 11 residues. The CDR3 loop is CASSLSYDYTF. The CDR3 bases that were read are TGTGCCAGCAGCCTCAGTTACGAC.

About this clone: The read is 3 residues too short to cover the CDR3 end, so that end is filled in from the germline J gene. The V gene is TRBV6-1, the J gene TRBJ1-2; D remains ambiguous. CDR1 MNHNS and CDR2 SASEGT come from the germline V gene. The CDR3 has 13 residues. CDR3 bases read: TGTGCCAGCAGTGAATTGTACAGCGGAGGC. Translated, it gives CASSELYSGG. The whole CDR3 protein reads CASSELYSGGYTF.

As for this clone: One junction end disagrees with the germline gene, perhaps due to a read error. The CDR3 end lies 3 residues beyond the end of the read and is filled in from the germline J gene. This chain uses TRBV2 with TRBJ1-6, with 7 positions matching TRBD1. The CDR3 sequence is 15 residues long. CDR1 SNHLY and CDR2 FYNNEI come from the germline V gene. CDR3 loop: CVSSGGTALNSPLHF. The CDR3 DNA, read in part, is TGTGTCAGCAGTGGGGGGACAGCACTTAATTCACCC.

The CDR3 reads CASSLGGGANVLTF. Incomplete CDR3 DNA: TGTGCCAGCAGCTTAGGAGGGGGGGCCAACGTC. V gene TRBV7-9 combines with J gene TRBJ2-6; a possible D gene is TRBD2 (5 bases). The CDR3 goes on 3 residues after the read ends, and that part is filled in from the germline J gene. With 1 base removed from V and 4 bases from J, the gap between germline ends came to 5 bases. The CDR3 covers 14 residues. Looked up from germline, CDR1 is SEHNR and CDR2 is FQNEAQ (reference sequence).

Partial CDR3 DNA: TGTGCCAGCAGTGACGGACAGGGGGCCGGGGAG. Its protein product is CASSDGQGAGE. The full CDR3 reads CASSDGQGAGELFF. The chain combines TRBV6-4 with TRBJ2-2; the match to TRBD1 covers 10 bases. The CDR3 end falls 3 residues outside the read, so it is completed with the germline J gene. In germline, CDR1 is MRHNA, CDR2 SNTAGT. V shed 2 bases and J 6 bases; nucleotides not matched to a gene: 0. There are 14 residues in the CDR3.